A single sample gave rise to the 32 T cell receptor beta chains below, sequenced in a study of response to subunit inactivated influenza vaccine. Each CDR3 protein is one row after TCRdb ran MiXCR on the RT-PCR reads. The data hold about 500,000 distinct CDR3 sequences, with 6.5% to 8% observed a single time. The source was PBMCs from blood, collected around 2 years after vaccination. The receptors originated from a man aged 50 to 69 who received an inactivated influenza vaccine.

There are a few counts of this clonotype. The rearrangement joins TRBV5-1 to TRBJ2-1; 7 nucleotides align to TRBD2. With V trimmed by 0 bases and J by 3 bases, 6 bases remained unmatched. From germline, CDR1 is SGHRS and CDR2 YFSETQ. This CDR3 region has 16 residues. The CDR3 coding sequence is TGCGCCAGCAGCTTGGTGGCGGGAGTGGTCTACAATGAGCAGTTCTTC. Translation gives CASSLVAGVVYNEQFF.

This clonotype appeared many times. The genes are TRBV23-1 and TRBJ2-3; D may match TRBD1 or TRBD2 (5 bases each). Being an ORF, TRBV23-1 has a function that is uncertain. The CDR3 length is 18 residues. Between the trimmed V and J ends, which lost 0 bases and 1 base, there was a span of 17 bases. CDR3: CASSQSYFRVRGTDTQYF. CDR3 coding DNA: TGCGCCAGCAGTCAATCCTATTTCAGGGTGCGGGGCACAGATACGCAGTATTTT.

The chain employs TRBV6-2 or TRBV6-3 and TRBJ2-4; 9 nucleotides align to TRBD1. V was pared by 4 bases and J by 6 bases, with 16 bases of the junction left unmatched. The CDR3 is 18 amino acids. Germline CDR1 reads MNHEY; CDR2 reads SVGEGT. CDR3 coding DNA: TGTGCCAGCAGTTCTGCGGACAGGGGACTCTTTGGTGGAAACATTCAGTACTTC. Amino acids: CASSSADRGLFGGNIQYF.

The chain is built from TRBV30 and TRBJ2-3; D perhaps matches TRBD1 (6 bases). This CDR3 has 16 residues. The germline V and J ends were trimmed by 0 bases and 4 bases, with 17 bases remaining between them. Germline loops: CDR1 GTSNPN, CDR2 SVGIG (reference sequence). In DNA form, the CDR3 reads TGTGCCTGGAGTGTAATTGGCAGGGGTAATTCAGATACGCAGTATTTT. Translation gives CAWSVIGRGNSDTQYF.

This clonotype was seen a few times. This chain joins TRBV7-2 and TRBJ2-7; 12 nucleotides align to TRBD2. The junction had 7 bases not matched to a gene; V was cut back by 4 bases and J by 9 bases. CDR3 size: 14 residues. Germline V gene sequence: CDR1 SGHTA, CDR2 FQGNSA. As DNA, the CDR3 is TGTGCCAGCAGCTCCCTAGCGGGAGGGCCTCCGCAGTACTTC. It codes for CASSSLAGGPPQYF.

The chain employs TRBV20-1 and TRBJ1-3; TRBD1 agrees at 7 bases. The CDR3 totals 17 residues. V dropped 7 bases and J dropped 0; count of bases not matched to a gene: 15. CDR1 is DFQATT and CDR2 is SNEGSKA in the germline V gene (reference sequence). The CDR3: CSVRGGGQAYSGNTIYF. CDR3 in DNA: TGCAGTGTTAGGGGGGGTGGACAGGCGTACTCTGGAAACACCATATATTTT.

The table lists this clonotype with many counts. The V call is TRBV6-2 or TRBV6-3, the J call TRBJ1-1; D might be TRBD1 (6 bases). CDR1 is MNHEY, CDR2 SVGEGT, per germline. The CDR3 has 14 residues. V was pared by 5 bases and J by 1 base, with 11 bases between. This chain's CDR3 is CASSAMTGNTEAFF. CDR3 in DNA: TGTGCCAGCAGTGCCATGACAGGGAACACTGAAGCTTTCTTT.

V is TRBV2 and J is TRBJ2-1; TRBD2 matches 9 bases. The CDR3 contains 15 residues. J was trimmed by 3 bases and V by 3 bases; bases with no gene match: 3. Germline lookup yields CDR1 SNHLY and CDR2 FYNNEI. The CDR3 coding sequence is TGTGCCAGCAGTGATCAAGCGGGGGGCTACAATGAGCAGTTCTTC. This gives the protein CASSDQAGGYNEQFF.

This clonotype was found many times. The rearrangement uses TRBV20-1 and TRBJ2-7, with D perhaps matching TRBD2 (6 bases). The CDR3 sequence is 15 residues long. CDR1 and CDR2 from the germline V gene are DFQATT and SNEGSKA (reference sequence). The germline V and J ends were trimmed by 1 base and 7 bases, with 20 bases remaining between them. The CDR3: CSARVTRELTREQYF. The CDR3 DNA reads TGCAGTGCTAGAGTCACCCGGGAGCTTACTAGGGAGCAGTACTTC.

In its sample, this clonotype was seen many times. The V call is TRBV3-1, the J call TRBJ2-4; D remains unclear. Germline V lookup: CDR1 LGHDT, CDR2 YNNKEL (reference sequence). Trimming pared 0 bases from V and 4 bases from J, leaving 4 bases between. This CDR3 is 13 amino acids long. Here the CDR3 reads CASSQDSKNIQYF. For the CDR3, the DNA is TGTGCCAGCAGCCAAGATTCGAAAAACATTCAGTACTTC.

This clonotype was recorded many times. The chain links TRBV4-3 to TRBJ1-3; D not certain. CDR3 length: 15 amino acids. CDR1 LGHNA and CDR2 YSLEER come from the germline V gene. V shed 2 bases and J shed 0 bases, with 8 bases lying between them. The CDR3 nucleotides are TGCGCCAGCAGCCAAAAATTCAGCTCTGGAAACACCATATATTTT. It specifies CASSQKFSSGNTIYF.

This clonotype was observed many times. The chain recombines TRBV7-2 with TRBJ2-1; TRBD2 matches 9 bases. Germline values: CDR1 SGHTA, CDR2 FQGNSA. This CDR3 comprises 16 residues. J was trimmed by 2 bases and V by 4 bases; bases with no gene match: 6. The DNA of the CDR3 is TGTGCCAGCAGCTCCTCTGGCGGGGGGGCCTACAATGAGCAGTTCTTC. This encodes CASSSSGGGAYNEQFF.

The CDR3 is CASSQELRGYQPQHF. The CDR3 nucleotides read TGTGCCAGCAGCCAAGAGCTCAGGGGCTATCAGCCCCAGCATTTT. V gene TRBV4-2 combines with J gene TRBJ1-5; D might be TRBD1 (6 bases). Trimming removed 0 bases at V and 5 bases at J, with 11 bases between. This CDR3 comprises 15 residues. CDR1 is LGHNA, CDR2 YNFKEQ, per germline.

This clonotype has a handful of counts. The gene calls are TRBV29-1 and TRBJ1-1, with D uncertain. V gave up 4 bases and J gave up 1 base, with 1 base separating them. This CDR3 spans 10 amino acids. Germline-derived CDR1 and CDR2 are SQVTM and ANQGSEA. The CDR3 DNA follows: TGCAGCGTTGGGAACACTGAAGCTTTCTTT. Protein sequence: CSVGNTEAFF.

The chain carries TRBV2 and TRBJ2-6; D is unclear. From germline, CDR1 is SNHLY and CDR2 FYNNEI. The CDR3 spans 15 residues. Trimming cost V 4 bases and J 1 base, with 8 bases left between them. This CDR3 is CASSAWESGANVLTF. CDR3 DNA: TGTGCCAGCAGTGCATGGGAATCTGGGGCCAACGTCCTGACTTTC.

This clonotype was found many times. V usage is TRBV10-3 and J usage is TRBJ1-1; 9 positions match TRBD1. V lost 6 bases to trimming and J lost 4 bases; unmatched junction nucleotides: 0. CDR3 length equals 12 residues. Germline loops: CDR1 ENHRY, CDR2 SYGVKD. This CDR3 is CAIRTGGTEAFF. CDR3 nucleotide sequence: TGTGCCATCAGGACAGGGGGCACTGAAGCTTTCTTT.

This clonotype came up a few times. The chain joins TRBV20-1 to TRBJ1-4; D perhaps matches TRBD1 (5 bases). Germline values: CDR1 DFQATT, CDR2 SNEGSKA (reference sequence). The length of the CDR3 is 16 residues. V was shortened by 6 bases and J by 3 bases, with 20 bases between the two germline ends. This chain's CDR3 is CSAINLRGRSNEKLFF. The CDR3 DNA follows: TGCAGTGCCATTAACCTTAGGGGTCGATCTAATGAAAAACTGTTTTTT.

This clonotype has only a few counts. The V gene is TRBV20-1, the J gene TRBJ2-2, with 9 bases lining up with TRBD2. This CDR3 has 15 residues. Germline CDR1 reads DFQATT; CDR2 reads SNEGSKA (reference sequence). J was trimmed by 4 bases and V by 2 bases; bases with no gene match: 5. The CDR3 is CSARIAGGVTGELFF. CDR3 DNA: TGCAGTGCTAGAATTGCGGGAGGGGTCACCGGGGAGCTGTTTTTT.

This clonotype turned up a few times. This chain connects TRBV10-3 to TRBJ2-3, with D uncertain. The CDR3 has 15 amino acids. V was clipped by 4 bases and J by 2 bases, with 13 bases between them. CDR1 is ENHRY and CDR2 is SYGVKD in the germline V gene. The CDR3 loop reads CAISVERTPTDTQYF. For the CDR3, the DNA is TGTGCCATCAGTGTGGAAAGGACGCCCACAGATACGCAGTATTTT.

This clonotype was counted between two and nine times. The chain has TRBV21-1 and TRBJ2-5; no check of the table's D call, TRBD2, against the DNA was made. TRBV21-1 is marked as a pseudogene. The CDR3 is made up of 18 amino acids. CDR3 sequence: CASSKVTSGIPNQETQYF. CDR3 nucleotide sequence: TGTGCCAGCAGCAAAGTTACTAGCGGTATTCCAAATCAAGAGACCCAGTACTTC.

This clonotype has a handful of counts. This sequence joins TRBV7-2 and TRBJ2-5, with unresolved D. Germline V gene lookup returns CDR1 SGHTA and CDR2 FQGNSA. There are 16 residues in the CDR3. Deletions cut 3 bases from V and 0 bases from J, with 14 bases between. CDR3 sequence (DNA): TGTGCCAGCAGCTTTCTGGCGGTCGCGGACCAAGAGACCCAGTACTTC. This codes for CASSFLAVADQETQYF.

This clonotype was observed at least ten times. V gene TRBV20-1 combines with J gene TRBJ2-7; no definite D call. Germline V gives CDR1 DFQATT, CDR2 SNEGSKA (reference sequence). The CDR3 sequence is 10 residues long. V dropped 2 bases and J dropped 7 bases, with 6 bases sitting between them. The CDR3 DNA reads as TGCAGTGCTAGAATGAGTGAGCAGTACTTC. This gives the protein CSARMSEQYF.

The CDR3 is CASSSAVGLGYGYTF. For the CDR3, the DNA is TGTGCCAGCAGCTCCGCAGTAGGTTTGGGCTATGGCTACACCTTC. The J gene is TRBJ1-2, the V gene TRBV5-8; D unclear. The CDR3 runs to 15 residues. Germline lookup yields CDR1 SGHTS and CDR2 YDEGEE. Deletions cut 3 bases from V and 4 bases from J, with 16 bases between.

This clonotype was counted only a few times. The rearrangement uses TRBV4-2 and TRBJ2-7; 7 nucleotides align to TRBD2. The germline CDR1 and CDR2 sequences are LGHNA and YNFKEQ. This CDR3 has 16 residues. Trimming at V came to 0 bases and at J to 0 bases, leaving 5 bases not matched to a gene. CDR3 bases: TGTGCCAGCAGCCAAGAACTCCGGACTAGCTCCTACGAGCAGTACTTC. Amino acids: CASSQELRTSSYEQYF.

This clonotype showed up just a few times. The chain links TRBV3-1 to TRBJ2-5; D unclear. Germline CDR1 is LGHDT and CDR2 is YNNKEL (reference sequence). Deletions cut 1 base from V and 0 bases from J, with 6 bases between. The CDR3 has 14 residues. DNA of the CDR3: TGTGCCAGCAGCCAAGTCGATTACCAAGAGACCCAGTACTTC. It is translated as CASSQVDYQETQYF.

This clonotype was seen many times. The chain employs TRBV7-9 and TRBJ2-7; 9 positions match TRBD2. The CDR3 runs to 16 residues. The junction had 8 bases not matched to a gene; V was cut back by 1 base and J by 4 bases. Germline assignment: CDR1 SEHNR and CDR2 FQNEAQ (reference sequence). This CDR3 is CASSLDHSGRGYEQYF. The CDR3 DNA is TGTGCCAGCAGCTTAGACCATAGCGGGAGAGGGTACGAGCAGTACTTC.

The V and J genes are TRBV5-5 and TRBJ2-1, with D hard to call. This CDR3 comprises 12 residues. With 0 bases removed from V and 9 bases from J, the gap between germline ends came to 7 bases. From germline, CDR1 is SGHKS and CDR2 YYEKEE (reference sequence). The CDR3 sequence: CASSLGRSEQFF. CDR3 sequence (DNA): TGTGCCAGCAGCTTGGGACGGAGTGAGCAGTTCTTC.

This clonotype was seen a few times. The V and J genes are TRBV12-3 or TRBV12-4 and TRBJ2-3; 9 bases are shared with TRBD2. J was trimmed by 6 bases and V by 6 bases; bases with no gene match: 7. This CDR3 has 14 residues. This CDR3 reads CASSGSSGGDTQYF. CDR3 coding DNA: TGTGCCAGCAGCGGGAGTAGCGGGGGTGATACGCAGTATTTT.

This clonotype has more than one count but fewer than ten. V gene TRBV20-1 combines with J gene TRBJ2-7, with TRBD2 matching over 14 bases. Germline CDR1 is DFQATT and CDR2 is SNEGSKA (reference sequence). V lost 4 bases to trimming and J lost 6 bases; unmatched junction nucleotides: 14. The CDR3 runs 17 residues. The chain's CDR3 is CSANPGLAGVGAREQYF. In DNA, the CDR3 is TGCAGTGCTAATCCGGGACTAGCGGGAGTCGGGGCTCGCGAGCAGTACTTC.

This clonotype was seen a handful of times. For the CDR3, the DNA is TGTGCCAGCAGTTCCCCAGCGGGGGCGCCTGTCAATGAGCAGTTCTTC. This encodes CASSSPAGAPVNEQFF. V usage is TRBV6-5 and J usage is TRBJ2-1; 8 nucleotides align to TRBD2. The CDR3 contains 16 residues. Per germline, CDR1 MNHEY and CDR2 SVGAGI. V shed 4 bases and J 6 bases; nucleotides not matched to a gene: 11.

Only a few counts were recorded for this clonotype. This chain joins TRBV15 and TRBJ2-5, with D perhaps matching TRBD2 (6 bases). This CDR3 has 15 amino acids. Deletions cut 0 bases from V and 6 bases from J, with 14 bases between. Germline V gene lookup returns CDR1 LNHNV and CDR2 YYDKDF (reference sequence). The CDR3 loop reads CATSRDRGSLQTQYF. As DNA, the CDR3 is TGTGCCACCAGCAGAGATCGGGGGAGTTTACAGACCCAGTACTTC.

In this sample, this clonotype turned up many times. In nucleotides, the CDR3 is TGTGCCAGCAGTCTTCAGGCGGGGGGGTTCAAGGAGACCCAGTACTTC. This codes for CASSLQAGGFKETQYF. The rearrangement uses TRBV6-1 and TRBJ2-5, with 9 bases that match TRBD2. With V trimmed by 5 bases and J by 5 bases, 12 bases remained unmatched. Germline loops: CDR1 MNHNS, CDR2 SASEGT. This CDR3 is 16 amino acids long.